Shown below are 20 T cell receptor beta chains from a single sample sequenced in a study of regulatory T cells. Study-wide results and limits: In CD3G-deficient patients, conventional CD4+ T cells were enriched for hydrophobic CDR3 residues at positions 6 and 7.

Primers: 52 TRBV forward and 13 TRBJ reverse. Produced via immunoSEQ multiplex PCR; TCRdb's table is partial and in-frame only. The table records 30,000 to 40,000 clones, about nine tenths of them present only once. The antigens for these receptors are not known. Material: conventional CD4+ T cells sorted from blood. The receptors were sampled from a person aged 18-35 years with CD3G deficiency.

The V call is TRBV28, the J call TRBJ1-1; no clear D. V was clipped by 5 bases and J by 8 bases, with 18 bases between them. The CDR3 has 14 amino acids. Germline CDR1 reads MDHEN; CDR2 reads SYDVKM. This chain's CDR3 is CASSPSGRRAEAFF. The CDR3 DNA is TGTGCCAGCAGTCCGTCCGGACGCCGGGCGGAAGCTTTCTTT.

Points on this clone: The identical CDR3 is also encoded by other nucleotide sequences in the sample. The chain joins TRBV6-1 to TRBJ2-3, with 7 bases matching TRBD2. Per germline, CDR1 MNHNS and CDR2 SASEGT. J was trimmed by 5 bases and V by 1 base; bases with no gene match: 0. The CDR3 has 13 residues. This CDR3 is CASSEGGGDTQYF. In DNA form, the CDR3 reads TGTGCCAGCAGTGAAGGGGGGGGAGATACGCAGTATTTT.

The V gene is TRBV5-1, the J gene TRBJ2-3; D remains ambiguous. Trimming stripped 0 bases from V and 4 bases from J, with 6 bases between. This CDR3 comprises 13 residues. The V gene's germline CDR1 is SGHRS and CDR2 YFSETQ. CDR3 in amino acids: CASSLGMADTQYF. CDR3 coding DNA: TGCGCCAGCAGCTTGGGAATGGCAGATACGCAGTATTTT. Together with reference TRBV5-1 and TRBJ2-3, the CDR3 gives the full variable domain: KAGVTQTPRYLIKTRGQQVTLSCSPISGHRSVSWYQQTPGQGLQFLFEYFSETQRNKGNFPGRFSGRQFSNSRSEMNVSTLELGDSALYLCASSLGMADTQYFGPGTRLTVL.

The CDR3 DNA is TGTGCCAGCAGTTTAGGGACTCGGGGGCCAAATGAGCAGTTCTTC. Translating it yields CASSLGTRGPNEQFF. The J gene is TRBJ2-1, the V gene TRBV28; either TRBD1 or TRBD2 may supply D (6 bases each). Germline V CDR1 and CDR2: MDHEN, SYDVKM. Between the trimmed V and J ends, which lost 2 bases and 7 bases, there was a span of 15 bases. The CDR3 has 15 amino acids.

J is TRBJ2-5 and V is TRBV19; D gene uncertain. The germline gives CDR1 LNHDA, CDR2 SQIVND (reference sequence). V lost 6 bases to trimming and J lost 0 bases, with 8 bases between them. The CDR3 covers 13 residues. The CDR3 nucleotides read TGTGCCAGTAGGCCACAGAACCAAGAGACCCAGTACTTC. Amino acid sequence: CASRPQNQETQYF.

This sequence joins TRBV5-1 and TRBJ2-3; 8 positions match TRBD2. Trimming at V came to 4 bases and at J to 0 bases, leaving 4 bases not matched to a gene. Germline CDR1 SGHRS, CDR2 YFSETQ. The CDR3 runs to 15 residues. In nucleotides, the CDR3 is TGCGCCAGCAGCCTAGCGGGTATTAGCACAGATACGCAGTATTTT. This codes for CASSLAGISTDTQYF.

V is TRBV6-6 and J is TRBJ1-2, with D unclear. This CDR3 contains 12 residues. The germline V gene encodes CDR1 MNHNY and CDR2 SVGAGI (reference sequence). Trimming removed 8 bases from V and 3 bases from J, with 10 bases in between. The CDR3 region is CASGRKDYGYTF. For the CDR3, the DNA is TGTGCCAGCGGCCGTAAGGACTATGGCTACACCTTC.

This CDR3 reads CASSSMGLAGDTDTQYF. CDR3 coding DNA: TGTGCCAGCAGTTCGATGGGACTAGCGGGAGACACAGATACGCAGTATTTT. The gene calls are TRBV28 and TRBJ2-3, with TRBD2 identical over 14 bases. CDR1 is MDHEN and CDR2 is SYDVKM in the germline V gene. V trimming: 4 bases; J trimming: 2 bases; junction bases outside the gene matches: 5. The CDR3 length is 17 residues.

The chain carries TRBV21-1 and TRBJ1-1. TRBV21-1 is annotated as a pseudogene. The CDR3 has 14 residues. Here the CDR3 DNA reads TGTGCCAGCAGCAAAGCGAAGGGCAACACTGAAGCTTTCTTT. Protein product: CASSKAKGNTEAFF.

This chain links TRBV10-3 with TRBJ2-7; possibly TRBD1 for D (5 bases). The V end was cut by 4 bases, the J end by 7 bases, with 14 bases between. The germline V gene encodes CDR1 ENHRY and CDR2 SYGVKD. This CDR3 is built from 13 residues. The CDR3 sequence: CAISAVAGREQYF. The CDR3 bases are TGTGCCATCAGTGCCGTGGCAGGGCGGGAGCAGTACTTC.

A note on this clone: This sample includes further DNA sequences coding for the same CDR3. The chain is built from TRBV11-3 and TRBJ2-7; D assignment may be TRBD1 or TRBD2 (5 bases each). The CDR3 totals 14 residues. CDR1 is SGHNT and CDR2 is YENEEA in the germline V gene. V lost 3 bases, J lost 3 bases, and 12 bases lay in between. The CDR3 nucleotides are TGTGCCAGCAGCTTGAGGGGCAGTATCTACGAGCAGTACTTC. Its protein product is CASSLRGSIYEQYF.

The chain employs TRBV28 and TRBJ2-7; D gene uncertain. CDR1 MDHEN and CDR2 SYDVKM come from the germline V gene. The CDR3 is 14 amino acids. Trimming cost V 2 bases and J 4 bases, with 12 bases left between them. CDR3 in amino acids: CASSLGRPRYEQYF. Here the CDR3 DNA reads TGTGCCAGCAGTTTAGGCAGGCCGCGGTACGAGCAGTACTTC.

The V gene is TRBV19, the J gene TRBJ2-7; perhaps D is TRBD1 or TRBD2 (5 bases each). This CDR3 is 13 amino acids long. Trimming left V 5 bases short and J 6 bases short, with 14 bases between. CDR1 and CDR2 from the germline V gene are LNHDA and SQIVND (reference sequence). The CDR3 here is CASSPTGGGEQYF. DNA for the CDR3: TGTGCCAGTAGTCCCACAGGTGGGGGCGAGCAGTACTTC.

This chain joins TRBV7-8 and TRBJ2-3; D gene ambiguous. The ends were cut back, 2 bases at V and 4 bases at J, with 10 bases in the middle. The CDR3 sequence is 14 residues long. Germline V lookup: CDR1 SGHVS, CDR2 FQNEAQ. This CDR3 reads CASSLLYRSDTQYF. In DNA, the CDR3 is TGTGCCAGCAGCTTATTGTATCGGTCAGATACGCAGTATTTT.

The chain employs TRBV4-1 and TRBJ1-5; unclear D gene. The CDR3 is 15 residues long. With 1 base removed from V and 0 bases from J, the gap between germline ends came to 7 bases. Germline CDR1 reads MGHRA; CDR2 reads YSYEKL. The chain's CDR3 is CASSQGTDSNQPQHF. In nucleotides, the CDR3 is TGCGCCAGCAGCCAAGGGACCGATAGCAATCAGCCCCAGCATTTT.

The chain recombines TRBV30 with TRBJ2-1, with a possible D match to TRBD2 (6 bases). Germline loops: CDR1 GTSNPN, CDR2 SVGIG (reference sequence). The CDR3 extends over 12 amino acids. The germline V and J ends were trimmed by 5 bases and 9 bases, with 14 bases remaining between them. The CDR3 here is CAWARRGGEQFF. The CDR3 coding sequence is TGTGCCTGGGCCAGGAGGGGAGGTGAGCAGTTCTTC.

V usage is TRBV7-8 and J usage is TRBJ2-7; TRBD2 agrees at 16 bases. Trimming cost V 5 bases and J 0 bases; bases outside gene matches: 7. CDR3 size: 18 residues. Germline V gene data show CDR1 as SGHVS and CDR2 as FQNEAQ. The CDR3 DNA reads as TGTGCCAGCAGCCCGGGACTAGCGGGAGGGCTTAGCTCCTACGAGCAGTACTTC. Its translation: CASSPGLAGGLSSYEQYF.

The rearrangement joins TRBV18 to TRBJ1-2, with D tentatively TRBD1 (5 bases). Trimming removed 5 bases at V and 10 bases at J, with 14 bases between. Per the germline V gene, CDR1 is KGHSH and CDR2 is LQKENI. This CDR3 has 12 amino acids. The chain's CDR3 is CASSTRDGDYTF. The CDR3 nucleotides are TGTGCCAGCTCAACGAGGGACGGCGACTACACCTTC.

This rearrangement joins TRBV6-1 to TRBJ2-7; 11 bases are a match to TRBD1. This CDR3 region has 19 residues. Trimming cost V 4 bases and J 0 bases; bases outside gene matches: 14. The germline V gene encodes CDR1 MNHNS and CDR2 SASEGT. CDR3 nucleotides: TGTGCCAGCAGTGGTCTCCGGGACAGGGGGACCTCTAGCTCCTACGAGCAGTACTTC. This encodes CASSGLRDRGTSSSYEQYF.

The chain uses TRBV7-9 and TRBJ2-1; 10 bases match TRBD1. Germline V gene sequence: CDR1 SEHNR, CDR2 FQNEAQ (reference sequence). The length of the CDR3 is 14 residues. V gave up 5 bases and J gave up 8 bases; unmatched junction bases: 6. The CDR3 region has the DNA TGTGCCAGCAGCCCGTGGACAGGGGGGGATGAGCAGTTCTTC. Its translation: CASSPWTGGDEQFF.